This is a list of T cell receptor beta chains from one sample in a study of shared clonotypes between healthy human individuals. Only in-frame clones appear in the TCRdb table, and some are missing; sequencing was by immunoSEQ multiplex PCR. The data contain approximately 1,000,000 clones, about four fifths of them singletons. The sequencing sample was made of memory CD4+ T cells from PBMCs. Receptors were obtained from a man between 18 and 35 years old in good health. Some clones in this sample may be carry-over from other donors' samples. The CDR3 runs from the conserved cysteine through the conserved F or W. The D gene is left open where the match is weak. Not every row has a clone size; where given, it reads once, few, many or a size class.

j_gene	d_gene	v_gene	abundance	CDR3nt	CDR3aa
TRBJ2-1	TRBD2	TRBV19	-	TGTGCCAGTACACTAGCGGGTAGCTCCTACAATGAGCAGTTCTTC	CASTLAGSSYNEQFF
TRBJ1-2	TRBD1	TRBV27	few	TGTGCCAGCAGTCCCCTTCAGTGGACAGGGGATGGCTACACCTTC	CASSPLQWTGDGYTF
TRBJ2-5	TRBD2	TRBV2	-	TGTGCCAGCAGTCTAGGACTAGCCAGGCCCCAGACCCAGTACTTC	CASSLGLARPQTQYF
TRBJ2-7	TRBD1	TRBV19	few	TGTGCCAGTAGTACACAGGGGTACGAGCAGTACTTC	CASSTQGYEQYF
TRBJ2-7	TRBD2	TRBV6-6	-	TGTGCCAGCAAACTAGCGGGAGGGCCCGACGAGCAGTACTTC	CASKLAGGPDEQYF
TRBJ1-5	-	TRBV7-8	-	TGTGCCAGCAGCTTAGTCGGAGCCCTTAGCAATCAGCCCCAGCATTTT	CASSLVGALSNQPQHF
TRBJ1-1	-	TRBV4-2	-	TGTGCCAGCAGCCAAAAGGGGTTGAACACTGAAGCTTTCTTT	CASSQKGLNTEAFF
TRBJ2-7	TRBD2	TRBV30	-	TGTGCCTGGAGTCTATCCCACGGGACTAGCGGAAAAGGCTACTTC	CAWSLSHGTSGKGYF
TRBJ2-2	-	TRBV18	few	TGTGCCAGCTCACCGAGAGGGCTCAGGAACACCGGGGAGCTGTTTTTT	CASSPRGLRNTGELFF
TRBJ2-5	TRBD1	TRBV5-6	-	TGTGCCAGCAGCTTACTGACAGGGGCGGGTATCCAAGAGACCCAGTACTTC	CASSLLTGAGIQETQYF
TRBJ1-1	-	TRBV14	-	TGTGCCAGCAGCCAAGAAGAGGAGACGACAGCTCCTAACACTGAAGCTTTCTTT	CASSQEEETTAPNTEAFF
TRBJ2-1	-	TRBV28	-	TGTGCCAGCAGTTCCACCCCAACACGCAATGAGCAGTTCTTC	CASSSTPTRNEQFF
TRBJ2-1	TRBD1	TRBV4-1	-	TGCGCCAGCAGCCGAGGACAGGCCTTAAATGAGCAGTTCTTC	CASSRGQALNEQFF
TRBJ1-3	-	TRBV7-6	-	TGTGCCAGCAGCTTAGACAGGGCTGGAAACACCATATATTTT	CASSLDRAGNTIYF
TRBJ1-5	-	TRBV30	-	TGTGCCTGGGGGGAATCTGGCAATCAGCCCCAGCATTTT	CAWGESGNQPQHF
TRBJ2-5	-	TRBV7-9	-	TGTGCCAGCAGCTTAGCGCAGGGGTTGCAAGAGACCCAGTACTTC	CASSLAQGLQETQYF
TRBJ1-2	TRBD1	TRBV12-5	-	TGTGCTAGTGGTTTGGTTGCAGGGGGAGGCTACACCTTC	CASGLVAGGGYTF
TRBJ2-3	-	TRBV7-2	-	TGTGCCAGCAGCTCCCAGGGGCGGCCCACAGATACGCAGTATTTT	CASSSQGRPTDTQYF
TRBJ1-3	-	TRBV11-2	-	TGTGCCAGCAGCTTAGGGCTAAACTCTGGAAACACCATATATTTT	CASSLGLNSGNTIYF
TRBJ1-3	TRBD1	TRBV28	-	TGTGCCAGCACTACAGGGGGCGTCGGAAACACCATATATTTT	CASTTGGVGNTIYF
TRBJ1-1	-	TRBV5-4	-	TGTGCCAGCAGGCCTAATAGGCAGAAGAACACTGAAGCTTTCTTT	CASRPNRQKNTEAFF
TRBJ2-3	TRBD1	TRBV28	-	TGTGCCACGACAGGGGGTAGATATACGCAGTATTTT	CATTGGRYTQYF
TRBJ2-2	-	TRBV5-1	-	TGCGCCAGCAGTCCAACGGGAGCGGCGAACACCGGGGAGCTGTTTTTT	CASSPTGAANTGELFF
TRBJ2-7	TRBD1	TRBV5-6	-	TGTGCCAGCAGCAACGGCCCGGGACAGGAGAGCTCCTACGAGCAGTACTTC	CASSNGPGQESSYEQYF
TRBJ2-4	TRBD1	TRBV5-1	-	TGCGCCAGCAGCTTGGTAGGACAGGGGGCAAAAAACATTCAGTACTTC	CASSLVGQGAKNIQYF
TRBJ2-7	-	TRBV6-5	-	TGTGCCAGCAGCCTTTGGGACACTTCCTACGAGCAGTACTTC	CASSLWDTSYEQYF
TRBJ1-1	-	TRBV7-8	-	TGTGCCAGCAGCTTTCAGGGAAGGAGTCTAGGTGAAGCTTTCTTT	CASSFQGRSLGEAFF
TRBJ2-1	-	TRBV18	-	TGTGCCAGCTCACCGGTCGGGGGTATTAACGATGAGCAGTTCTTC	CASSPVGGINDEQFF
TRBJ1-2	-	TRBV28	-	TGTGCCAGCATGACGCCCACGACCCGTCGGGACACCTTC	CASMTPTTRRDTF
TRBJ2-7	-	TRBV2	-	TGTGCCAGCACGACGACACGTTGGGCCTACGAGCAGTACTTC	CASTTTRWAYEQYF
TRBJ1-5	-	TRBV10-2	-	TGCGCCAGCAGGGAGAATAGCAATCAGCCCCAGCATTTT	CASRENSNQPQHF
TRBJ2-7	-	TRBV5-1	-	TGCGCCAGCAGCTTGGGTGGAGACCTAAGCTCCTACGAGCAGTACTTC	CASSLGGDLSSYEQYF
TRBJ2-7	TRBD2	TRBV10-3	-	TGTGCCATCAGTGAGGCCGGCCTCGGGACTAGCGGGAGGGTCTACGAGCAGTACTTC	CAISEAGLGTSGRVYEQYF
TRBJ2-7	TRBD2	TRBV7-2	-	TGTGCCAGCAGCTTAAGGACTAGCGGGAGTTTCCCCTACGAGCAGTACTTC	CASSLRTSGSFPYEQYF
TRBJ2-7	-	TRBV5-1	-	TGCGCCAGCAGCTTGGATCCAGGGTTGACCTACGAGCAGTACTTC	CASSLDPGLTYEQYF
TRBJ1-3	-	TRBV30	-	TGTGCCTGGGACGGGCGGGCAGCTGGAAACACCATATATTTT	CAWDGRAAGNTIYF
TRBJ2-7	TRBD2	TRBV28	-	TGTGCCAGCAGTTCACCCACCCTAGCGGGAGGGGGGCAGTACTTC	CASSSPTLAGGGQYF
TRBJ2-1	TRBD2	TRBV12-5	-	TGTGCTAGTGGTTTGGGACTAGCGGCCAGCTACAATGAGCAGTTCTTC	CASGLGLAASYNEQFF
TRBJ1-5	-	TRBV11-1	-	TGTGCCAGCAGCTTACTGGACGGTCAGCCCCAGCATTTT	CASSLLDGQPQHF
TRBJ1-3	TRBD1	TRBV6-1	-	TGTGCCAGCAGCAGTGACAGGGCCTCTGGAAACACCATATATTTT	CASSSDRASGNTIYF
TRBJ2-3	-	TRBV13	-	TGTGCCAGCTCTCGGCGGGGCACAGATACGCAGTATTTT	CASSRRGTDTQYF
TRBJ1-2	-	TRBV28	-	TGTGCCAGCAGTACTCAGAGTCTTGGCACCCGCTTC	CASSTQSLGTRF
TRBJ1-1	-	TRBV19	-	TGTGCCAGTAGGGACGGGGCTTTGAACACTGAAGCTTTCTTT	CASRDGALNTEAFF
TRBJ2-7	-	TRBV14	-	TGTGCCAGCAGCCTTACACTCTACGAGCAGTACTTC	CASSLTLYEQYF
TRBJ2-3	-	TRBV5-4	-	TGTGCCAGCAGGGGGGGGCCCGGTCGGACAGATACGCAGTATTTT	CASRGGPGRTDTQYF
TRBJ2-3	-	TRBV7-2	-	TGTGCCACCCGGGAAGGGGGGGCGAGCACAGATACGCAGTATTTT	CATREGGASTDTQYF
TRBJ2-2	TRBD2	TRBV5-1	once	TGCGCCAGCAGCTTGAACGGGAGGGACACCGGGGAGCTGTTTTTT	CASSLNGRDTGELFF
TRBJ2-7	-	TRBV29-1	-	TGCAGCGTTGAAATCCCCGGTCCCACAGCGCGCTACGAGCAGTACTTC	CSVEIPGPTARYEQYF
TRBJ1-4	-	TRBV6-6	-	TGTGCCAGCAGTTCAAACCCAGCAACTAATGAAAAACTGTTTTTT	CASSSNPATNEKLFF
TRBJ2-1	-	TRBV5-4	many	TGTGCCAGCAGCTTAATAACGGGAGTAGGGAATGAGCAGTTCTTC	CASSLITGVGNEQFF